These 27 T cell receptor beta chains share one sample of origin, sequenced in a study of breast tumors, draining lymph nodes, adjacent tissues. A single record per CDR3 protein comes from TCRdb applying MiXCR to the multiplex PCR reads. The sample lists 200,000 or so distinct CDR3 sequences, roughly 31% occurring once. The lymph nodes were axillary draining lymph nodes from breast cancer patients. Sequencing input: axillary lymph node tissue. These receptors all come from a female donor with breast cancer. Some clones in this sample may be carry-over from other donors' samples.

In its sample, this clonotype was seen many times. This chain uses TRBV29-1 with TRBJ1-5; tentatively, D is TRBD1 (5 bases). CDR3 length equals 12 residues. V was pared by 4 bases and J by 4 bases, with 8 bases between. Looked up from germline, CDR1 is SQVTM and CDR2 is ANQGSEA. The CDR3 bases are TGCAGCGTTGGTGGGGGAAATCAGCCCCAGCATTTT. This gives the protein CSVGGGNQPQHF.

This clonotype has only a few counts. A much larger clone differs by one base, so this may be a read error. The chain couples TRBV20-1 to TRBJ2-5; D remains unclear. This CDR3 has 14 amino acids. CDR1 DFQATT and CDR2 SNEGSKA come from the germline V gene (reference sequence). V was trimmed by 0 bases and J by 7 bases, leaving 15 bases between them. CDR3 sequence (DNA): TGCAGTGCTAGAGATCTTTACGGCGTCGCGACCCAGTACTTC. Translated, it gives CSARDLYGVATQYF.

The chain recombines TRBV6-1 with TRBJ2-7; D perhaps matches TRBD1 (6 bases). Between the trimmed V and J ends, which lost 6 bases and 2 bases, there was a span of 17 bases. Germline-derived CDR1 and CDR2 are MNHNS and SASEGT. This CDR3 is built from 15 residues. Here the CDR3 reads CASRSAGGHTYEQYF. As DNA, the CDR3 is TGTGCCAGCAGAAGCGCTGGGGGACACACCTACGAGCAGTACTTC.

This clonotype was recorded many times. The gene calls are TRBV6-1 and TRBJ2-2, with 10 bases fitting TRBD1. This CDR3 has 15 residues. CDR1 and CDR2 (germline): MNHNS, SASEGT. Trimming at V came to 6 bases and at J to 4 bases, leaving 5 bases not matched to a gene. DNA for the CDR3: TGTGCCAGCAGAAAGGGACAGGGGACCACCGGGGAGCTGTTTTTT. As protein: CASRKGQGTTGELFF.

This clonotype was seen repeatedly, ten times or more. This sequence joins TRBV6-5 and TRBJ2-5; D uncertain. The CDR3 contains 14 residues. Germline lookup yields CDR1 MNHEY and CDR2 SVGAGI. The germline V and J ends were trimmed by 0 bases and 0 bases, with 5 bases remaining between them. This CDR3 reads CASSYSSYQETQYF. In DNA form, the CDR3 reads TGTGCCAGCAGTTACTCCTCGTACCAAGAGACCCAGTACTTC.

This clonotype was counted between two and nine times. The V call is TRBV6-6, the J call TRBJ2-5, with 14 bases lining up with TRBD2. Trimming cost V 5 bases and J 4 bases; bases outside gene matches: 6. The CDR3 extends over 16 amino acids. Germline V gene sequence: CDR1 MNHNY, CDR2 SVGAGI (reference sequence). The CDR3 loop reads CASSPPGLAGVETQYF. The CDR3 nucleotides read TGTGCCAGCAGTCCCCCGGGACTAGCGGGGGTAGAGACCCAGTACTTC.

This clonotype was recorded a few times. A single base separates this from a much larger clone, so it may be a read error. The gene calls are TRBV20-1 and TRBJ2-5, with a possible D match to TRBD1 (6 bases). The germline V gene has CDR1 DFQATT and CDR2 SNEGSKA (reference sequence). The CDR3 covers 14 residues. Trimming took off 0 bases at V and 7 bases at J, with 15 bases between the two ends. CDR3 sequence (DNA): TGCAGTGCTAGAGATCCCAGGGGCGGTGGGACCCAGTACTTC. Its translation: CSARDPRGGGTQYF.

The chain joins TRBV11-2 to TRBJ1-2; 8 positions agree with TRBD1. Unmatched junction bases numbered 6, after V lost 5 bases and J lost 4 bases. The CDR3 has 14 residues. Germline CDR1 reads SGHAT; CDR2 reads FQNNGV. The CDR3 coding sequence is TGTGCCAGCAGCAATCCGGGACAGGCCTATGGCTACACCTTC. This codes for CASSNPGQAYGYTF.

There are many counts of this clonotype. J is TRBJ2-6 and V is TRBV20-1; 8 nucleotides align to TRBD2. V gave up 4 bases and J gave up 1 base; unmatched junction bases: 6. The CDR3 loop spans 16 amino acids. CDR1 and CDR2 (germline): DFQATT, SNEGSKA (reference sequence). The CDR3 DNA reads TGCAGTGCTACCCCCGGGACTAGGTCTGGGGCCAACGTCCTGACTTTC. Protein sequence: CSATPGTRSGANVLTF.

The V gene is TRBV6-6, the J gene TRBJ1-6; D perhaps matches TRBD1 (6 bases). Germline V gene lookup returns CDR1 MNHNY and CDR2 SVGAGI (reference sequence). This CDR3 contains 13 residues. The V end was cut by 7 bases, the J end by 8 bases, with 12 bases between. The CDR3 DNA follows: TGTGCCAGCACAGGAGGGGGATATTCACCCCTCCACTTT. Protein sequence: CASTGGGYSPLHF.

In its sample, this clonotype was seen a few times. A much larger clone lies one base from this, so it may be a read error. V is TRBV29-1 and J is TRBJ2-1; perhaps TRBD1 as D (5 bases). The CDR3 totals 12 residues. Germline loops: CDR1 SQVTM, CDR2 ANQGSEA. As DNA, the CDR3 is TGCAGCGTTGACCGACAGTCTAATGAGCGGTTCTTC. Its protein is CSVDRQSNERFF.

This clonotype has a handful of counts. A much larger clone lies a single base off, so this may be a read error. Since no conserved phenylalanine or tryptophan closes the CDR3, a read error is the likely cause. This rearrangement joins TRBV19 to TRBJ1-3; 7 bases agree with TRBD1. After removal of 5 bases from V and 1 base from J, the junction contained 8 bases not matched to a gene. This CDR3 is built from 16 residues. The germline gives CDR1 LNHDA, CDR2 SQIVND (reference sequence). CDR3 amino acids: CASSPGTAGSGNTIYS. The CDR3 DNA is TGTGCCAGTAGTCCAGGGACAGCTGGGTCTGGAAACACCATATATTCT.

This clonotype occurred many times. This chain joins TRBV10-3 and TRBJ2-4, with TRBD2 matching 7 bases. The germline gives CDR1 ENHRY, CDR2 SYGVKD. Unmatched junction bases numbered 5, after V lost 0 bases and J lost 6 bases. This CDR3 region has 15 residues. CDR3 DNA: TGTGCCATCAGTGAGTCGGCGGGGGTTGGAAACATTCAGTACTTC. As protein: CAISESAGVGNIQYF.

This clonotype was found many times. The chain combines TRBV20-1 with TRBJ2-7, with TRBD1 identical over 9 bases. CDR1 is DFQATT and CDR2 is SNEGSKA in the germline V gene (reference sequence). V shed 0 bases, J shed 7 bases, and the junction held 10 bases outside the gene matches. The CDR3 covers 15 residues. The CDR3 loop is CSAREGRTGAGEQYF. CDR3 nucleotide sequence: TGCAGTGCTAGAGAGGGAAGGACAGGGGCCGGAGAGCAGTACTTC.

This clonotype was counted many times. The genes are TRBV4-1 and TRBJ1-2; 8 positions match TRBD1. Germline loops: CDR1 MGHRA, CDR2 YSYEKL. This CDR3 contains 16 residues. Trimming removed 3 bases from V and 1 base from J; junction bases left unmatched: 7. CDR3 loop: CASSQTGVGDNYGYTF. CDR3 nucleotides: TGCGCCAGCAGCCAGACAGGGGTCGGGGATAACTATGGCTACACCTTC.

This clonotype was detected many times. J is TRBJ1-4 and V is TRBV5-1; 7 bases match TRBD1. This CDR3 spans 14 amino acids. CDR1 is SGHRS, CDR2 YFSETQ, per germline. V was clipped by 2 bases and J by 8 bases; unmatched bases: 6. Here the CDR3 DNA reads TGCGCCAGCAGCTTCGGCAGGGGGGAGGAAAAACTGTTTTTT. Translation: CASSFGRGEEKLFF.

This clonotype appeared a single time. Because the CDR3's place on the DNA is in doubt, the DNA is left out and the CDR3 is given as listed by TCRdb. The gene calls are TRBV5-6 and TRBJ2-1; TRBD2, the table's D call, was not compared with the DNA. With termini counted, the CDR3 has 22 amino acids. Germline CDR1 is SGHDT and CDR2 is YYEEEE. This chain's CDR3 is CASSFYICSARDGLRLYNEQFF.

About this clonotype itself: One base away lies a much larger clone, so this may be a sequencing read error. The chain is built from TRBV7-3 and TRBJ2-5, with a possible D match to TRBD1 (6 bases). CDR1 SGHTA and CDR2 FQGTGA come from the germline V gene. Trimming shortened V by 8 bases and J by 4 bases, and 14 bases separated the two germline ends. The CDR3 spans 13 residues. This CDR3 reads CASGPGRGETQYF. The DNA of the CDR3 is TGTGCCAGCGGCCCAGGCAGGGGAGAGACCCAGTACTTC. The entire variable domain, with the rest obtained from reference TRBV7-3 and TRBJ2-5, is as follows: GAGVSQTPSNKVTEKGKYVELRCDPISGHTALYWYRQSLGQGPEFLIYFQGTGAADDSGLPNDRFFAVRPEGSVSTLKIQRTERGDSAVYLCASGPGRGETQYFGPGTRLLVL.

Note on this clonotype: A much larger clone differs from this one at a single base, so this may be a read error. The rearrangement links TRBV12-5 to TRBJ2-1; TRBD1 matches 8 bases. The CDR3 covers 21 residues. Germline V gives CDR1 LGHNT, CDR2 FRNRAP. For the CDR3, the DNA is TGTGCTAATGGTTTGGAGAGACAGGGGCCGACACGCCATCCTCCCTACAATGAGCAGTTCTTC. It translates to CANGLERQGPTRHPPYNEQFF.

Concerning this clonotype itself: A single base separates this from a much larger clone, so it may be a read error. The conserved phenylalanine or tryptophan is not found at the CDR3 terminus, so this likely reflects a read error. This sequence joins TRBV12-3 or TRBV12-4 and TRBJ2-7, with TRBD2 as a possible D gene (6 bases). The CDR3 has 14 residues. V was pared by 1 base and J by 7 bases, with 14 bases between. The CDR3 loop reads CASSLVGSAGEQYL. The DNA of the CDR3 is TGTGCCAGCAGTTTAGTTGGCTCCGCGGGAGAGCAGTACCTC.

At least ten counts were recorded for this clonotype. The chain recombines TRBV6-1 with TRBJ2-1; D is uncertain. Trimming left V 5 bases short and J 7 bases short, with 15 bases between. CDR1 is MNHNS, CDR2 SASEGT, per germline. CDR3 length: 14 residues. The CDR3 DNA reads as TGTGCCAGCAGTCCGGGCCCCAACCGGAATGAGCAGTTCTTC. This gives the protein CASSPGPNRNEQFF.

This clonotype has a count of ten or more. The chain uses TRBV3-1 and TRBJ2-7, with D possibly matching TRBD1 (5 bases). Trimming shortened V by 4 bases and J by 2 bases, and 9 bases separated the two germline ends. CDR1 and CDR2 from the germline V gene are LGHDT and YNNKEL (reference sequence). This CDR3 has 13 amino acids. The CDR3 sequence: CASSRQTAYEQYF. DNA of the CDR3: TGTGCCAGCAGCCGACAGACTGCCTACGAGCAGTACTTC.

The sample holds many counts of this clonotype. CDR3 amino acids: CASSVETSGLNTQYF. CDR3 DNA: TGTGCCAGCAGCGTAGAAACTAGCGGGTTGAATACGCAGTATTTT. The chain recombines TRBV9 with TRBJ2-3; TRBD2 agrees at 9 bases. The V gene end was trimmed by 0 bases and the J gene end by 7 bases; junction bases not matched to a gene: 6. The germline CDR1 and CDR2 sequences are SGDLS and YYNGEE. The CDR3 length is 15 residues. The full variable domain, in which reference TRBV9 and TRBJ2-3 provide the parts outside the CDR3, is DSGVTQTPKHLITATGQRVTLRCSPRSGDLSVYWYQQSLDQGLQFLIQYYNGEERAKGNILERFSAQQFPDLHSELNLSSLELGDSALYFCASSVETSGLNTQYFGPGTRLTVL.

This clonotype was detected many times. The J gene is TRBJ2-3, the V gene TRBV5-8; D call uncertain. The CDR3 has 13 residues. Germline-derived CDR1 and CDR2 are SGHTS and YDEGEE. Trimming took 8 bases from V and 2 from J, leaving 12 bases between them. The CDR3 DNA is TGTGCCAGTGTTACGTATAACACAGATACGCAGTATTTT. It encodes CASVTYNTDTQYF.

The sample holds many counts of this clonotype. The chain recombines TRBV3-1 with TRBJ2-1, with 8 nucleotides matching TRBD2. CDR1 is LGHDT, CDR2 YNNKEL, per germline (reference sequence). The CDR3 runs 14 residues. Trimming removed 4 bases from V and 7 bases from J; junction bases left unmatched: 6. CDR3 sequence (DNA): TGTGCCAGCAGCCCTACCGGGAGGGAGAATGAGCAGTTCTTC. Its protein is CASSPTGRENEQFF.

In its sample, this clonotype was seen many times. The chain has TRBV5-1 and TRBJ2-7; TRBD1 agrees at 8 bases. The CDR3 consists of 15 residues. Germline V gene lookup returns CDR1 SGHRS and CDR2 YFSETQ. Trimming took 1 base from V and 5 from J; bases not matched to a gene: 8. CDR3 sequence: CASSLSAQGADEQYF. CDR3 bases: TGCGCCAGCAGCTTGTCCGCCCAGGGGGCGGACGAGCAGTACTTC.

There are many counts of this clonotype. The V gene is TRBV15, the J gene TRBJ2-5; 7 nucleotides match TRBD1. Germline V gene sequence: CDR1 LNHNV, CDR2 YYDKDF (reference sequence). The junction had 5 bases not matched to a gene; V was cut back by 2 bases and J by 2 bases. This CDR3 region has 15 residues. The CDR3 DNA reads TGTGCCACCAGCAGATCCAGACAGGGACAAGAGACCCAGTACTTC. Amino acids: CATSRSRQGQETQYF.